These 5 T cell receptor beta chains came from one sample sequenced in a study of T cell repertoires in cytomegalovirus infection. TCRdb independently ran MiXCR on the reads; one entry per CDR3 protein. The sample lists approximately 1,000,000 distinct CDR3 sequences; around a third were seen once. Their antigens are not known. The material sequenced was cultured CD8+ T cells from PBMCs, taken from culture after CMV antigen stimulation. The origin of the receptors is a human donor in good health (CMV status not recorded). Some clones in this sample may be carry-over from other donors' samples.

This clonotype was found a few times. The chain joins TRBV5-1 to TRBJ2-5; 7 bases are a match to TRBD1. The CDR3 is made up of 15 amino acids. V gave up 6 bases and J gave up 4 bases; unmatched junction bases: 12. Germline loops: CDR1 SGHRS, CDR2 YFSETQ. In DNA, the CDR3 is TGCGCCAGCACCATGTACGGGACAGCAGGAGAGACCCAGTACTTC. This gives the protein CASTMYGTAGETQYF.

V is TRBV7-9 and J is TRBJ2-5; D perhaps matches TRBD1 (5 bases). Germline CDR1 SEHNR, CDR2 FQNEAQ (reference sequence). V was trimmed by 1 base and J by 3 bases, leaving 12 bases between them. This CDR3 comprises 15 residues. CDR3 nucleotides: TGTGCCAGCAGCTTAGTGTGGGGCAGGGAAGAGACCCAGTACTTC. Translated: CASSLVWGREETQYF.

This clonotype was observed a handful of times. As DNA, the CDR3 is TGTGCTAGTGGTTTGGACAGGGGGGGAATCGACGATGGCTACACCTTC. Translating it yields CASGLDRGGIDDGYTF. The rearrangement joins TRBV12-5 to TRBJ1-2, with 8 bases lining up with TRBD1. The CDR3 length is 16 residues. After removal of 1 base from V and 6 bases from J, the junction contained 10 bases not matched to a gene. CDR1 is LGHNT, CDR2 FRNRAP, per germline.

This clonotype occurred many times. This chain connects TRBV5-4 to TRBJ1-1; perhaps TRBD1 as D (5 bases). This CDR3 comprises 14 residues. Germline V lookup: CDR1 SGHNT, CDR2 YYREEE (reference sequence). The V gene lost 4 bases and the J gene lost 3 bases, with 13 bases spanning the gap. CDR3 sequence: CASSLEWGDTEAFF. CDR3 nucleotide sequence: TGTGCCAGCAGCCTGGAATGGGGGGACACTGAAGCTTTCTTT. The full variable domain, rest sourced from reference TRBV5-4 and TRBJ1-1, is ETGVTQSPTHLIKTRGQQVTLRCSSQSGHNTVSWYQQALGQGPQFIFQYYREEENGRGNFPPRFSGLQFPNYSSELNVNALELDDSALYLCASSLEWGDTEAFFGQGTRLTVV.

This clonotype was observed a handful of times. The chain carries TRBV6-2 or TRBV6-3 and TRBJ2-7; D is undetermined. Germline CDR1 is MNHEY and CDR2 is SVGEGT. V lost 6 bases and J 0 bases, leaving 9 bases between the germline ends. This CDR3 comprises 13 residues. The CDR3 protein is CASRRTVSYEQYV. The CDR3 bases are TGTGCCAGCAGACGGACGGTCTCCTACGAGCAGTACGTC.